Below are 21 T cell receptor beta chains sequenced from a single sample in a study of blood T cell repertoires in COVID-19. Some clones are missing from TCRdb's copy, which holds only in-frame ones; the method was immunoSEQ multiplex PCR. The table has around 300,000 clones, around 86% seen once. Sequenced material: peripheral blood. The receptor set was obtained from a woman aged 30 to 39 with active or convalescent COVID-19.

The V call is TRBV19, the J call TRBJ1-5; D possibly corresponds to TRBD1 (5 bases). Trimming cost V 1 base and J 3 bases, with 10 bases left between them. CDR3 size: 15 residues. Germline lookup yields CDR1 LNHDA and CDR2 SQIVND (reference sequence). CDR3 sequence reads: CASSIVRVNNQPQHF. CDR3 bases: TGTGCCAGTAGTATAGTCAGGGTTAACAATCAGCCCCAGCATTTT.

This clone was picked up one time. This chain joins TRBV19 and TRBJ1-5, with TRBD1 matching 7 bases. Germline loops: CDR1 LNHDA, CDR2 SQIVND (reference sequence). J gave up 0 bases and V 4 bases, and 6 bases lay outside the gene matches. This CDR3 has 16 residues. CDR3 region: CASSTTTGNSNQPQHF. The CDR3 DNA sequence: TGTGCCAGTAGTACAACGACAGGGAATAGCAATCAGCCCCAGCATTTT.

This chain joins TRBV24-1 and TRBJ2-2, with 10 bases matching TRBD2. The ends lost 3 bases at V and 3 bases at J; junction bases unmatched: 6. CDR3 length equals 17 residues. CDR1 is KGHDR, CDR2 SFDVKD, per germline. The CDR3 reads CATSDPTSGIDTGELFF. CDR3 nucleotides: TGTGCCACCAGTGATCCCACTAGCGGGATAGACACCGGGGAGCTGTTTTTT.

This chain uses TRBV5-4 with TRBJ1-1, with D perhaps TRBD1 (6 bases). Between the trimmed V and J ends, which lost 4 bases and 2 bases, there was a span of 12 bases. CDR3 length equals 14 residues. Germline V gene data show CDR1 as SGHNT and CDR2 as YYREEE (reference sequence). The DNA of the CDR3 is TGTGCCAGCAGCCGGCCGGACAGCAACACTGAAGCTTTCTTT. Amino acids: CASSRPDSNTEAFF.

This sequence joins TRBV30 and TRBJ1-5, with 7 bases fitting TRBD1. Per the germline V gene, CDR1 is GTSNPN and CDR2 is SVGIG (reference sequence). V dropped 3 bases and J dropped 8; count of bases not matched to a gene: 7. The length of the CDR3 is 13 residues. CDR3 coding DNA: TGTGCCTGGAGAAGGGGGCCCTCGGAGCCCCAGCATTTT. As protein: CAWRRGPSEPQHF.

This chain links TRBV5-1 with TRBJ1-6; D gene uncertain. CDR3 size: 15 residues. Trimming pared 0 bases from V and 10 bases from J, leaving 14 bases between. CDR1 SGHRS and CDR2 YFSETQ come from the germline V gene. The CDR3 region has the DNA TGCGCCAGCAGCTTGGTGGGAGGCATTAGCTCACCCCTCCACTTT. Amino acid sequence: CASSLVGGISSPLHF. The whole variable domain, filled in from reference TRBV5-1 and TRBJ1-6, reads KAGVTQTPRYLIKTRGQQVTLSCSPISGHRSVSWYQQTPGQGLQFLFEYFSETQRNKGNFPGRFSGRQFSNSRSEMNVSTLELGDSALYLCASSLVGGISSPLHFGNGTRLTVT.

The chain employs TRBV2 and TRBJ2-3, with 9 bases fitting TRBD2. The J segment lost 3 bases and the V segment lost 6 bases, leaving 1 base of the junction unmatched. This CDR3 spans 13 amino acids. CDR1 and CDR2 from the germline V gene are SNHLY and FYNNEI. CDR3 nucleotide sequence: TGTGCCAGCAGGGGACTAGCAACAGATACGCAGTATTTT. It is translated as CASRGLATDTQYF.

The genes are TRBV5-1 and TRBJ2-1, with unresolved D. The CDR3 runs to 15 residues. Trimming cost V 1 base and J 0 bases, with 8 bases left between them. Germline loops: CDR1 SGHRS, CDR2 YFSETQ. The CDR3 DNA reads TGCGCCAGCAGCTTGATCGAGAGCTCCTACAATGAGCAGTTCTTC. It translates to CASSLIESSYNEQFF.

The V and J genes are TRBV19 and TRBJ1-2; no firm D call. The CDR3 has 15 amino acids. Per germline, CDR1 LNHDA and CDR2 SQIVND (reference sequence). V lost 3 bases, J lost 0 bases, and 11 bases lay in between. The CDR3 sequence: CASSISGIANYGYTF. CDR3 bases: TGTGCCAGTAGTATCTCGGGGATAGCTAACTATGGCTACACCTTC.

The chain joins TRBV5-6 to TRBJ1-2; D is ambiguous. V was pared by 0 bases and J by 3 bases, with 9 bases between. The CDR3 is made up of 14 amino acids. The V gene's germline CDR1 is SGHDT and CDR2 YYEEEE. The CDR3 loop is CASSLELRDYGYTF. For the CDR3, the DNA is TGTGCCAGCAGCTTGGAGTTGAGGGACTATGGCTACACCTTC.

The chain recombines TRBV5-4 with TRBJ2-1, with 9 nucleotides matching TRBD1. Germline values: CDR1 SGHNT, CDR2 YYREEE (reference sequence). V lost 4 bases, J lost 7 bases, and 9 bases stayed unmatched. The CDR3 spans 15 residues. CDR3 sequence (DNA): TGTGCCAGCAGCCTGGGACAGGGATTTTGGAATGAGCAGTTCTTC. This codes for CASSLGQGFWNEQFF.

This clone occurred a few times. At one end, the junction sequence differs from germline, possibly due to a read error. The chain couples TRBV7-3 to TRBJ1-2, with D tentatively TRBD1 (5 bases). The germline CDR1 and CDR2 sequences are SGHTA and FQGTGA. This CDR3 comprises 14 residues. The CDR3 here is CASSLESRGSTVAF. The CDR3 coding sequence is TGTGCCAGCAGCTTAGAGTCAAGGGGCTCGACAGTCGCCTTC.

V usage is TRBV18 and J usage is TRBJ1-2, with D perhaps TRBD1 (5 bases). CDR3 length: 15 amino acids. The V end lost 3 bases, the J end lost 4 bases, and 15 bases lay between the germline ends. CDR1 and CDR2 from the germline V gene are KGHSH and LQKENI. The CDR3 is CASSPILTDFYGYTF. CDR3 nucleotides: TGTGCCAGCTCACCTATCCTGACAGACTTCTATGGCTACACCTTC.

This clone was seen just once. The CDR3: CASSPAMTGNYGYTF. As DNA, the CDR3 is TGCGCCAGCAGCCCCGCTATGACAGGGAACTATGGCTACACCTTC. This chain uses TRBV5-1 with TRBJ1-2; TRBD1 aligns across 7 bases. Germline assignment: CDR1 SGHRS and CDR2 YFSETQ. This CDR3 comprises 15 residues. Trimming removed 4 bases from V and 2 bases from J; junction bases left unmatched: 8.

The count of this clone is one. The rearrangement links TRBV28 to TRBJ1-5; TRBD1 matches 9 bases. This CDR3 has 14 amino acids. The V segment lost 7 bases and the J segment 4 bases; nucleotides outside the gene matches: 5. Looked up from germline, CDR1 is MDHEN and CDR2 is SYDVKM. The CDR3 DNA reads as TGTGCCAGCAAAGTGACAGGGGGAAATCAGCCCCAGCATTTT. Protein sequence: CASKVTGGNQPQHF.

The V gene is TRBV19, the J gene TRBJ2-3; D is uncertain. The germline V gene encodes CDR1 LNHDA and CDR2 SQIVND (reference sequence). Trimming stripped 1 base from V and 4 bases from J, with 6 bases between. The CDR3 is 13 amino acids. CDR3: CASSIAVPDTQYF. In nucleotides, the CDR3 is TGTGCCAGTAGTATAGCGGTCCCAGATACGCAGTATTTT. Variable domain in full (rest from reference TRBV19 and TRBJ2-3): DGGITQSPKYLFRKEGQNVTLSCEQNLNHDAMYWYRQDPGQGLRLIYYSQIVNDFQKGDIAEGYSVSREKKESFPLTVTSAQKNPTAFYLCASSIAVPDTQYFGPGTRLTVL.

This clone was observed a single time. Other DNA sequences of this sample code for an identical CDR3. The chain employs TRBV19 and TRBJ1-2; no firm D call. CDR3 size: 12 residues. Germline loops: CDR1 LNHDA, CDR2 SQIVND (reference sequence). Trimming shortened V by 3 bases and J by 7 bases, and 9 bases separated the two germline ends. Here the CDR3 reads CASSIRGSGYTF. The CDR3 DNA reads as TGTGCCAGTAGTATTCGAGGGAGTGGCTACACCTTC. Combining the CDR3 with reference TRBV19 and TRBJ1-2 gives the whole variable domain DGGITQSPKYLFRKEGQNVTLSCEQNLNHDAMYWYRQDPGQGLRLIYYSQIVNDFQKGDIAEGYSVSREKKESFPLTVTSAQKNPTAFYLCASSIRGSGYTFGSGTRLTVV.

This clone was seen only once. The CDR3 spells CASSLLAGEKTQYF. DNA of the CDR3: TGTGCCAGCAGCCTGTTAGCGGGGGAAAAGACCCAGTACTTC. This sequence joins TRBV11-2 and TRBJ2-5; TRBD2 aligns across 9 bases. The CDR3 is made up of 14 amino acids. V was clipped by 5 bases and J by 6 bases; unmatched bases: 7. Germline V gene data show CDR1 as SGHAT and CDR2 as FQNNGV.

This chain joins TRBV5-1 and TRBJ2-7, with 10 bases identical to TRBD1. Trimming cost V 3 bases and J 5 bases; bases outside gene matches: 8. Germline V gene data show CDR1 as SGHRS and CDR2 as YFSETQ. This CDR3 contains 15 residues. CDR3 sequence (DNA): TGCGCCAGCAGCTCAACCGGGACAGGGGCCCACGAGCAGTACTTC. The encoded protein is CASSSTGTGAHEQYF.

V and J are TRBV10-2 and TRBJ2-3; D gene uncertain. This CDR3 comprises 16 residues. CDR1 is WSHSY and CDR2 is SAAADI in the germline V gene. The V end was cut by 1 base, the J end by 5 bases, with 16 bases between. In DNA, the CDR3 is TGCGCCAGCAGTGAGTACGCATCGGTCTTTCAAGATACGCAGTATTTT. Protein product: CASSEYASVFQDTQYF.

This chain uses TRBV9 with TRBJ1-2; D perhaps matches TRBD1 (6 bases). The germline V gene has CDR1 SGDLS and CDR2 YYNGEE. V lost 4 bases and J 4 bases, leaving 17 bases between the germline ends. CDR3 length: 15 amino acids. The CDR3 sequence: CASSPRPTGFYGYTF. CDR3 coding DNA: TGTGCCAGCAGCCCCCGGCCTACAGGGTTCTATGGCTACACCTTC.